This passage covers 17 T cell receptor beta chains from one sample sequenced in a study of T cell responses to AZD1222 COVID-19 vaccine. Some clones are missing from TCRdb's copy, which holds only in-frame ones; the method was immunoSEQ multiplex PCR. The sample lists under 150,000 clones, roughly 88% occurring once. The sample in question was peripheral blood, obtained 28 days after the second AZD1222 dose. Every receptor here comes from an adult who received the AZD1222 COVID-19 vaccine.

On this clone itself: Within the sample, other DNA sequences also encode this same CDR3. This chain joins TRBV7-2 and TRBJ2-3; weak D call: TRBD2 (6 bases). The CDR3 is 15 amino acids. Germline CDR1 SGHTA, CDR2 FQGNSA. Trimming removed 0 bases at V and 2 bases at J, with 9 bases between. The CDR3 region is CASSLAGGPTDTQYF. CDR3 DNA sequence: TGTGCCAGCAGCTTAGCGGGGGGACCCACAGATACGCAGTATTTT.

CDR3 residues: CASSKPLFSATNEKLFF. The DNA for the CDR3 is TGTGCCAGCAGCAAACCCCTTTTCAGTGCAACTAATGAAAAACTGTTTTTT. The gene calls are TRBV6-2 or TRBV6-3 and TRBJ1-4, with D unresolved. Germline CDR1 MNHEY, CDR2 SVGEGT. V was shortened by 6 bases and J by 0 bases, with 17 bases between the two germline ends. The CDR3 totals 17 residues.

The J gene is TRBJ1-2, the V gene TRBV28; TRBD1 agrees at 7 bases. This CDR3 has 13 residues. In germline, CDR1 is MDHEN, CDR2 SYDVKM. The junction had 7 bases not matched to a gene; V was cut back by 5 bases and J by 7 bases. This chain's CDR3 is CASSHDRVGGYTF. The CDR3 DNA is TGTGCCAGCAGTCATGACAGGGTCGGTGGCTACACCTTC.

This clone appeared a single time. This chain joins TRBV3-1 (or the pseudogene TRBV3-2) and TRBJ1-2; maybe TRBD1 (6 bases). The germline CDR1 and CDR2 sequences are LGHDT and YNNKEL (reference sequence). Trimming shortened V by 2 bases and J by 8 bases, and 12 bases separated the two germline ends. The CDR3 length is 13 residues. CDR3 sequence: CASSQSRGGGYTF. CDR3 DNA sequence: TGTGCCAGCAGCCAAAGCAGGGGAGGAGGCTACACCTTC.

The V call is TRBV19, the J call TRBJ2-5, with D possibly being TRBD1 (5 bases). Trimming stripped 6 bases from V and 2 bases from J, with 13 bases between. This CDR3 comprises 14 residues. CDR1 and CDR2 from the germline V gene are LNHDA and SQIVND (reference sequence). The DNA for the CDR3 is TGTGCCAGTAGCCCTCGGACAAATCAAGAGACCCAGTACTTC. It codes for CASSPRTNQETQYF.

The CDR3 nucleotides are TGTGCCAGCTCACCGCCGGGACAGGGAAGCAATCAGCCCCAGCATTTT. Translated, it gives CASSPPGQGSNQPQHF. The chain couples TRBV18 to TRBJ1-5; 9 nucleotides align to TRBD1. The CDR3 consists of 16 residues. CDR1 is KGHSH, CDR2 LQKENI, per germline. After removal of 3 bases from V and 1 base from J, the junction contained 4 bases not matched to a gene. Filled out from reference TRBV18 and TRBJ1-5, the complete variable domain reads NAGVMQNPRHLVRRRGQEARLRCSPMKGHSHVYWYRQLPEEGLKFMVYLQKENIIDESGMPKERFSAEFPKEGPSILRIQQVVRGDSAAYFCASSPPGQGSNQPQHFGDGTRLSIL.

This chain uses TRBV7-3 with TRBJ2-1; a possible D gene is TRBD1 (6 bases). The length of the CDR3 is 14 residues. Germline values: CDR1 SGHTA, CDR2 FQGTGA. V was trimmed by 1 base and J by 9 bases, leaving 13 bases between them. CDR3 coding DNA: TGTGCCAGCAGCTTAAACCAGGGGCCAGGTGAGCAGTTCTTC. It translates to CASSLNQGPGEQFF.

The CDR3 DNA reads TGCGCCAGCAGTGATCTGCAGTCCTCTGGGGCCAACGTCCTGACTTTC. This translates into CASSDLQSSGANVLTF. This chain joins TRBV10-2 and TRBJ2-6; no reliable D call. V was clipped by 3 bases and J by 0 bases, with 9 bases between them. From germline, CDR1 is WSHSY and CDR2 SAAADI. The CDR3 has 16 amino acids.

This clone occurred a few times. The CDR3 DNA sequence: TGTGCCAGCAGTTTGCGGACGACAGATACGCAGTATTTT. This codes for CASSLRTTDTQYF. This chain links TRBV27 with TRBJ2-3; no definite D call. The germline V gene encodes CDR1 MNHEY and CDR2 SMNVEV (reference sequence). Trimming stripped 3 bases from V and 3 bases from J, with 7 bases between. This CDR3 is built from 13 residues.

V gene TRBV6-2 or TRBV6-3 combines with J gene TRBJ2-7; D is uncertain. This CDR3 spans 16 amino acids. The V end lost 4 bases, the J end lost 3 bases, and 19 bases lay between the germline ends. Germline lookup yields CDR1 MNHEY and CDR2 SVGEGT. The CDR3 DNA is TGTGCCAGCAGTTTTTCCCTCAGTTTTGGGTACTACGAGCAGTACTTC. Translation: CASSFSLSFGYYEQYF.

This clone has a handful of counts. The CDR3 region has the DNA TGTGCCAGCAGGACAGGGGTCCCCTACGAGCAGTACTTC. It translates to CASRTGVPYEQYF. The rearrangement joins TRBV2 to TRBJ2-7, with 8 nucleotides matching TRBD1. This CDR3 is 13 amino acids long. J was trimmed by 2 bases and V by 6 bases; bases with no gene match: 3. Looked up from germline, CDR1 is SNHLY and CDR2 is FYNNEI.

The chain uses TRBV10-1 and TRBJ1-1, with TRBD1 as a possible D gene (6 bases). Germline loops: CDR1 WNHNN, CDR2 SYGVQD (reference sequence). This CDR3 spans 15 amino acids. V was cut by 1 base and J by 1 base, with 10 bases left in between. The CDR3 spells CASSEYSRGNTEAFF. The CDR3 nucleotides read TGCGCCAGCAGTGAGTACTCCAGGGGGAACACTGAAGCTTTCTTT.

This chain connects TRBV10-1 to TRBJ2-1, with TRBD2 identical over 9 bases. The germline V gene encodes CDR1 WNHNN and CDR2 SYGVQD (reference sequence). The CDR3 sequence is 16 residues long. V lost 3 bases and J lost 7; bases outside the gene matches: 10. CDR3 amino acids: CASSDGLAGDRNEQFF. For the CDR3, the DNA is TGCGCCAGCAGTGACGGATTAGCGGGGGATCGGAATGAGCAGTTCTTC.

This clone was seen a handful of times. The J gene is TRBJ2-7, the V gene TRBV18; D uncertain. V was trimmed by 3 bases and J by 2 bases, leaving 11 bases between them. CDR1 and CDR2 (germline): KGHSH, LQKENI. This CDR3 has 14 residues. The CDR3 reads CASSPLVTPYEQYF. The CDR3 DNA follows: TGTGCCAGCTCACCGTTAGTAACCCCCTACGAGCAGTACTTC.

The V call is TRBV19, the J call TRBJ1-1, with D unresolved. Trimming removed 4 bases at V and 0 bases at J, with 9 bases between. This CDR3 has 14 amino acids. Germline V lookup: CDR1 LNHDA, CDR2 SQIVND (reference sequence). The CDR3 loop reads CASSTPSMNTEAFF. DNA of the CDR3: TGTGCCAGTAGTACCCCCAGCATGAACACTGAAGCTTTCTTT. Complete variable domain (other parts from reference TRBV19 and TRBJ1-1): DGGITQSPKYLFRKEGQNVTLSCEQNLNHDAMYWYRQDPGQGLRLIYYSQIVNDFQKGDIAEGYSVSREKKESFPLTVTSAQKNPTAFYLCASSTPSMNTEAFFGQGTRLTVV.

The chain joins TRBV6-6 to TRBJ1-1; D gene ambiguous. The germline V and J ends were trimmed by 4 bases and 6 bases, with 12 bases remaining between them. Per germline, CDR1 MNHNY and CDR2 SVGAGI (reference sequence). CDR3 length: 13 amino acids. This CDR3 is CASSSPGRAEAFF. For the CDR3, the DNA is TGTGCCAGCAGTTCCCCCGGAAGGGCTGAAGCTTTCTTT.

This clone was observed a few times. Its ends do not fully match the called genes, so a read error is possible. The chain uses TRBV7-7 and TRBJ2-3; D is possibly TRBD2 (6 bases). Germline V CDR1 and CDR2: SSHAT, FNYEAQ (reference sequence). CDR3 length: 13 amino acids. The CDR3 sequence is CASSSGGTDTQYF. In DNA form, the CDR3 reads TGTGCTAGCAGCTCGGGGGGCACAGATACGCAGTATTTT. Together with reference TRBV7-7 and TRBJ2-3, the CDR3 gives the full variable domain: GAGVSQSPRYKVTKRGQDVTLRCDPISSHATLYWYQQALGQGPEFLTYFNYEAQPDKSGLPSDRFSAERPEGSISTLTIQRTEQRDSAMYRCASSSGGTDTQYFGPGTRLTVL.